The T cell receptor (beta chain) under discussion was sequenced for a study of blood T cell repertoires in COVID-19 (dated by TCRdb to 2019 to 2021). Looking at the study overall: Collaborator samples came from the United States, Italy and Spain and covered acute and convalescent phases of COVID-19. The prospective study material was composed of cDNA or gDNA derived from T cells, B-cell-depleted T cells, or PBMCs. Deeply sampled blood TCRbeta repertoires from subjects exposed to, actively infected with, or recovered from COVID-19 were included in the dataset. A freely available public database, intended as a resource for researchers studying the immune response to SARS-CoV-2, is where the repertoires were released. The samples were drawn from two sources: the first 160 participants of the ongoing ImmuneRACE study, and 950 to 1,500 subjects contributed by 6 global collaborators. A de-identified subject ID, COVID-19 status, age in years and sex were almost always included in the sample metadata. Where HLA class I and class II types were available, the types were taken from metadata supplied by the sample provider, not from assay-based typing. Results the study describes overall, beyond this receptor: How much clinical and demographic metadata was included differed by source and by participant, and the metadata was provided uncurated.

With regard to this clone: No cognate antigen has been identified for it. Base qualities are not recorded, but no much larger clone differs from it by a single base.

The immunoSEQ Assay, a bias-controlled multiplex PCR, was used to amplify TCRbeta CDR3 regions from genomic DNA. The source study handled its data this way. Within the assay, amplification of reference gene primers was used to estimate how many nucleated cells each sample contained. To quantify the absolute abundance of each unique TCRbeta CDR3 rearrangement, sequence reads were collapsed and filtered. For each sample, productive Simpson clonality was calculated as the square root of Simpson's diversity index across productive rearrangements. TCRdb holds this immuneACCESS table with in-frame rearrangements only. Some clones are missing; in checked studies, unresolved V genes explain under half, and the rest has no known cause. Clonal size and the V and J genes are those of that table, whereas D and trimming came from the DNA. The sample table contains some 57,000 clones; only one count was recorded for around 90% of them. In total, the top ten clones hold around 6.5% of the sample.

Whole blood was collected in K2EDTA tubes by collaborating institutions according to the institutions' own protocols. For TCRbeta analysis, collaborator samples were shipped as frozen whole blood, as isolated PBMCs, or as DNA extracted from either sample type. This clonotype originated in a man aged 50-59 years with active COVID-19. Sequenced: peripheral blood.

The CDR3 is CASSQDQAGGNEQYF. The bases are TGTGCCAGCAGCCAAGACCAGGCAGGGGGCAACGAGCAGTACTTC. The chain employs TRBV4-2 and TRBJ2-7; TRBD1 aligns with 8 central bases. Reading from cysteine to phenylalanine, the CDR3 counts 15 amino acids. The kept DNA is CDR3 alone, 45 bases in frame from the first base. After removal of 0 bases from V and 5 bases from J, the junction retains 6 bases not matched to a gene. The germline V gene yields LGHNA for CDR1 and YNFKEQ for CDR2.